Shown below are 17 T cell receptor beta chains from a single sample sequenced in a study of blood T cell repertoires in COVID-19 (dated by TCRdb to 2020 to 2021). The protocol used for the library was the immunoSEQ multiplex PCR assay. The table comes from immuneACCESS by way of TCRdb, which keeps in-frame sequences with V and J called. Part of the clones is missing from these tables; in studies checked, under half for an unresolved V gene and the rest for unknown reasons. The sample records some 260,000 clones, approximately 79% of which are singletons. The ten largest clones capture approximately 4% of the sample. The sample comprised PBMCs or T cells enriched from blood (not recorded which). These receptors all come from a man aged 30 to 45 with acute COVID-19.

About this clone: Distinct nucleotide sequences in the sample also encode this CDR3. The chain employs TRBV6-5 and TRBJ1-2; 7 positions agree with TRBD1. Germline CDR1 reads MNHEY; CDR2 reads SVGAGI. The length of the CDR3 is 12 residues. The ends lost 6 bases at V and 2 bases at J; junction bases unmatched: 0. As DNA, the CDR3 is TGTGCCAGCAGGGACAGGAACTATGGCTACACCTTC. This sequence encodes CASRDRNYGYTF.

The chain uses TRBV21-1 and TRBJ1-3; the table assigns TRBD1, which was not confirmed against the DNA. TRBV21-1 is labeled a pseudogene. The CDR3 is 24 residues long. The DNA for the CDR3 is TGTGCCAGCAGCAGTCTGGTCGAGGGACAGGGGGCGCTCATGGGGATTCCCTCTGGAAACACCATATATTTT. This codes for CASSSLVEGQGALMGIPSGNTIYF.

The rearrangement links TRBV7-2 to TRBJ1-5; no clear D gene. The ends were cut back, 0 bases at V and 7 bases at J, with 13 bases in the middle. The CDR3 sequence is 15 residues long. CDR1 SGHTA and CDR2 FQGNSA come from the germline V gene. DNA for the CDR3: TGTGCCAGCAGCTTAGCCGGTTTTGGGCTCCAGCCCCAGCATTTT. Translating gives CASSLAGFGLQPQHF.

The rearrangement joins TRBV11-3 to TRBJ1-1; 8 bases match TRBD1. The CDR3 is 17 residues long. J lost 4 bases, V lost 5 bases, and 15 bases had no gene match. The germline CDR1 and CDR2 sequences are SGHNT and YENEEA. CDR3 sequence reads: CASSLTDRAPAITEAFF. The CDR3 coding sequence is TGTGCCAGCAGCCTGACGGACAGGGCCCCGGCTATCACTGAAGCTTTCTTT.

The chain is built from TRBV19 and TRBJ1-5, with 7 positions matching TRBD1. Trimming at V came to 7 bases and at J to 2 bases, leaving 8 bases not matched to a gene. This CDR3 is built from 15 residues. Germline V gene sequence: CDR1 LNHDA, CDR2 SQIVND (reference sequence). CDR3 sequence reads: CASKDRPSGNQPQHF. In DNA, the CDR3 is TGTGCCAGTAAGGACAGGCCCTCTGGCAATCAGCCCCAGCATTTT.

V is TRBV7-2 and J is TRBJ1-2, with 10 nucleotides matching TRBD1. V trimming: 8 bases; J trimming: 3 bases; junction bases outside the gene matches: 6. Germline CDR1 and CDR2: SGHTA and FQGNSA. The CDR3 is 14 amino acids. The CDR3 sequence: CASGETGGDYGYTF. The CDR3 DNA reads TGTGCCAGCGGGGAGACAGGGGGCGACTATGGCTACACCTTC.

The V call is TRBV6-2 or TRBV6-3, the J call TRBJ2-1; D is unresolved. Trimming left V 2 bases short and J 10 bases short, with 9 bases between. Germline V lookup: CDR1 MNHEY, CDR2 SVGEGT. CDR3 length equals 12 residues. In DNA, the CDR3 is TGTGCCAGCAGTTACCCGGAGAGGGAGCAGTTCTTC. Translation gives CASSYPEREQFF.

The gene calls are TRBV6-5 and TRBJ2-5; D is possibly TRBD2 (6 bases). The V gene's germline CDR1 is MNHEY and CDR2 SVGAGI. The V and J ends lost 10 bases and 5 bases respectively, with 23 bases between them. The CDR3 covers 15 residues. CDR3 sequence: CATRGMGLSGETQYF. The CDR3 bases are TGTGCCACCCGGGGGATGGGCCTCTCCGGGGAGACCCAGTACTTC.

J is TRBJ2-1 and V is TRBV7-2; D unresolved. Germline assignment: CDR1 SGHTA and CDR2 FQGNSA. The V end was cut by 5 bases, the J end by 0 bases, with 11 bases between. The CDR3 totals 15 residues. The CDR3 sequence: CASSAYPSSYNEQFF. DNA of the CDR3: TGTGCCAGCAGCGCGTACCCTAGCTCCTACAATGAGCAGTTCTTC.

The table lists this clone with a count of one. The J gene is TRBJ1-5, the V gene TRBV15; D is uncertain. Trimming cost V 5 bases and J 0 bases, with 8 bases left between them. The CDR3 runs 14 residues. Germline loops: CDR1 LNHNV, CDR2 YYDKDF (reference sequence). The CDR3 region has the DNA TGTGCCACCAGCCCCCGCAGTAGCAATCAGCCCCAGCATTTT. This sequence encodes CATSPRSSNQPQHF.

The table lists this clone with a count of one. The CDR3, as DNA: TGTGCCAGCAGTATAGGTCAGGGAGGCTACTACGAGCAGTACGTC. Its translation is CASSIGQGGYYEQYV. The chain is built from TRBV6-5 and TRBJ2-7; maybe TRBD2 (6 bases). Germline assignment: CDR1 MNHEY and CDR2 SVGAGI. Trimming took off 5 bases at V and 3 bases at J, with 17 bases between the two ends. The CDR3 is 15 amino acids.

V is TRBV5-8 and J is TRBJ1-5; D possibly corresponds to TRBD1 (5 bases). The CDR3 contains 14 residues. In germline, CDR1 is SGHTS, CDR2 YDEGEE. Trimming shortened V by 4 bases and J by 8 bases, and 16 bases separated the two germline ends. CDR3 loop: CASSPGHLREPQHF. DNA for the CDR3: TGTGCCAGCAGCCCCGGACATCTCCGGGAGCCCCAGCATTTT. The full variable domain, its missing parts supplied by reference TRBV5-8 and TRBJ1-5, is EAGVTQSPTHLIKTRGQQATLRCSPISGHTSVYWYQQALGLGLQFLLWYDEGEERNRGNFPPRFSGRQFPNYSSELNVNALELEDSALYLCASSPGHLREPQHFGDGTRLSIL.

This chain uses TRBV3-1 (or the pseudogene TRBV3-2) with TRBJ1-3; D is unclear. V shed 0 bases and J shed 2 bases, with 8 bases lying between them. CDR1 and CDR2 from the germline V gene are LGHDT and YNNKEL (reference sequence). CDR3 length: 15 residues. The CDR3 coding sequence is TGTGCCAGCAGCCAAGAAGGGAGAGCTGGAAACACCATATATTTT. Protein product: CASSQEGRAGNTIYF.

V and J are TRBV25-1 and TRBJ2-3; 9 nucleotides match TRBD2. The length of the CDR3 is 15 residues. CDR1 MGHDK and CDR2 SYGVNS come from the germline V gene. The V and J ends lost 2 bases and 1 base, in that order; junction bases with no gene match: 1. In nucleotides, the CDR3 is TGTGCCAGCAGTGAAGTAGCGGGAGGCACAGATACGCAGTATTTT. This encodes CASSEVAGGTDTQYF.

In its sample, this clone was seen once. The rearrangement uses TRBV6-1 and TRBJ1-5; D is possibly TRBD1 (5 bases). V lost 2 bases and J lost 7, with 18 bases in between. Germline CDR1 MNHNS, CDR2 SASEGT. The CDR3 has 16 amino acids. The CDR3 loop reads CASSELGAKGAQPQHF. CDR3 DNA: TGTGCCAGCAGTGAACTAGGGGCGAAAGGTGCCCAGCCCCAGCATTTT.

This clone has a single count. The CDR3 spells CASSKVQNVNEKLFF. CDR3 nucleotides: TGTGCCAGCAGCAAAGTTCAGAACGTTAATGAAAAACTGTTTTTT. This chain connects TRBV21-1 to TRBJ1-4; whether TRBD1, the table's D call, matches the DNA was not checked. TRBV21-1 is a documented pseudogene. The CDR3 extends over 15 amino acids.

This chain links TRBV6-5 with TRBJ2-2, with D uncertain. V was clipped by 6 bases and J by 2 bases, with 4 bases between them. The length of the CDR3 is 12 residues. From germline, CDR1 is MNHEY and CDR2 SVGAGI. DNA for the CDR3: TGTGCCAGCAGGTCAAACACCGGGGAGCTGTTTTTT. It is translated as CASRSNTGELFF.